This T cell receptor (beta chain) was retrieved from a study of regulatory T cells in long-lasting Graves disease. Study-level results: Persistent patients shared more public clonotypes (fewer than 3,000) than newly diagnosed patients (about 1,000).

Documented time point: newly diagnosed GD, antithyroid drugs for less than 3 months. After RNA was extracted from PBMCs, the TCR library was made from it. To make TCR beta libraries, researchers used iRepertoire HTBI primers and Arm-PCR of CDR3 regions. One entry per CDR3 protein, called by TCRdb with MiXCR from the multiplex PCR reads. The data show about 500,000 distinct CDR3 sequences, with around 15% seen just once and approximately 12% held by the top ten. This CDR3 spans 14 amino acids. Trimming took off 5 bases at V and 5 bases at J, with 13 bases between the two ends. Germline loops: CDR1 SGHTA, CDR2 FQGTGA. This clonotype was observed at least ten times. Its antigen is undetermined. These data are also associated with another study on T cells in Graves' hyperthyroidism and ophthalmopathy.

The sequencing here drew on peripheral blood mononuclear cells (PBMCs), taken at new diagnosis, from a patient treated with antithyroid drugs. The chain uses TRBV7-3 and TRBJ2-1, with a tentative D call TRBD2 (6 bases). This TCR was recovered from a man aged 40-49 years with Graves disease. The DNA for the CDR3 is TGTGCCAGCAGCCCGATGGAGGGCCACAATGAGCAGTTCTTC. Translation gives CASSPMEGHNEQFF.